The entry that follows covers one TCR beta chain sequence. The source of the sample is a study of STAT5B mutations in CD4+ large granular lymphocyte leukemia. Germline V gives CDR1 MNHEY, CDR2 SMNVEV (reference sequence). V shed 7 bases and J shed 7 bases, with 20 bases lying between them. CDR3 length equals 15 residues. Assay used: immunoSEQ multiplex PCR; TCRdb lists only in-frame clones, some missing. The table lists 45,000 or so clones, 70% to 90% of them singletons. This TCR derives from a human donor in good health. The chain recombines TRBV27 with TRBJ2-1; D may match TRBD1 or TRBD2 (5 bases each). Sequenced material: CD4+ T cells from blood buffy coats. The CDR3 region has the DNA TGTGCCAGCACCCCATCTGGGGGATCAACGAATGAGCAGTTCTTC. Protein product: CASTPSGGSTNEQFF.